A single sample gave rise to the 15 T cell receptor beta chains below, sequenced in a study of shared clonotypes between healthy human individuals. Sequenced by immunoSEQ multiplex PCR; TCRdb stores in-frame clones only, minus some. The profile shows about 1.5 million clones, approximately 98% of them singletons. The sequenced sample consisted of naive CD4+ T cells sorted from blood. Subset noted: CD45RA+ positively selected. The receptors were gathered from a man between 25 and 39 years old in good health.

The chain is built from TRBV14 and TRBJ2-2; the match to TRBD2 covers 7 bases. The J segment lost 4 bases and the V segment lost 4 bases, leaving 3 bases of the junction unmatched. The germline CDR1 and CDR2 sequences are SGHDN and FVKESK. The CDR3 length is 14 residues. CDR3 bases: TGTGCCAGCAGCCGGGGAGGGGCCACCGGGGAGCTGTTTTTT. The encoded protein is CASSRGGATGELFF.

This chain links TRBV19 with TRBJ1-2; D is perhaps TRBD1 (6 bases). Germline assignment: CDR1 LNHDA and CDR2 SQIVND (reference sequence). There are 16 residues in the CDR3. V was shortened by 8 bases and J by 4 bases, with 23 bases between the two germline ends. The CDR3 is CASLYPPGQTAYGYTF. DNA of the CDR3: TGTGCCAGTCTATACCCGCCCGGACAGACGGCCTATGGCTACACCTTC.

This clone came up once. This specimen includes other DNA sequences encoding the same CDR3. This chain joins TRBV7-2 and TRBJ1-1, with D uncertain. In germline, CDR1 is SGHTA, CDR2 FQGNSA. Trimming took off 3 bases at V and 0 bases at J, with 2 bases between the two ends. The CDR3 extends over 12 amino acids. The CDR3 region has the DNA TGTGCCAGCAGCTTTCTGAACACTGAAGCTTTCTTT. Translated, it gives CASSFLNTEAFF. The whole variable domain, remainder taken from reference TRBV7-2 and TRBJ1-1, is GAGVSQSPSNKVTEKGKDVELRCDPISGHTALYWYRQSLGQGLEFLIYFQGNSAPDKSGLPSDRFSAERTGGSVSTLTIQRTQQEDSAVYLCASSFLNTEAFFGQGTRLTVV.

This chain connects TRBV5-4 to TRBJ2-7, with D unclear. The V and J ends lost 2 bases and 4 bases respectively, with 4 bases between them. This CDR3 has 11 residues. CDR1 is SGHNT and CDR2 is YYREEE in the germline V gene (reference sequence). This CDR3 reads CASSFLYEQYF. DNA for the CDR3: TGTGCCAGCAGCTTTCTATACGAGCAGTACTTC.

The chain employs TRBV23-1 and TRBJ1-1; 7 nucleotides match TRBD1. TRBV23-1 counts as an open reading frame of uncertain function. Trimming cost V 6 bases and J 10 bases; bases outside gene matches: 8. This CDR3 is 12 amino acids long. The CDR3 loop reads CASSDREVRAFF. The DNA of the CDR3 is TGCGCCAGCAGCGACAGGGAAGTTAGAGCTTTCTTT.

The J gene is TRBJ2-3, the V gene TRBV5-1; 12 bases line up with TRBD2. J lost 4 bases, V lost 0 bases, and 6 bases had no gene match. The CDR3 consists of 17 residues. Germline CDR1 SGHRS, CDR2 YFSETQ. The CDR3 DNA reads as TGCGCCAGCAGCTTGGGGGCGACTAGCGGGAGTGCAGATACGCAGTATTTT. Translation gives CASSLGATSGSADTQYF.

The chain joins TRBV10-3 to TRBJ2-2; the D call may be TRBD1 or TRBD2 (5 bases each). CDR1 and CDR2 (germline): ENHRY, SYGVKD. The CDR3 consists of 14 residues. V lost 8 bases and J 6 bases, leaving 16 bases between the germline ends. The CDR3 DNA reads as TGTGCCATCGGAGACAACCGAGGGGCCGGGGAGCTGTTTTTT. This codes for CAIGDNRGAGELFF.

In its sample, this clone was seen once. The genes are TRBV18 and TRBJ2-1; D is possibly TRBD1 (6 bases). CDR1 is KGHSH and CDR2 is LQKENI in the germline V gene. V was clipped by 2 bases and J by 4 bases, with 12 bases between them. CDR3 size: 15 residues. The CDR3 coding sequence is TGTGCCAGCTCACCAAGGCAGGGGAAATACAATGAGCAGTTCTTC. Translation gives CASSPRQGKYNEQFF. The whole variable domain, filled in from reference TRBV18 and TRBJ2-1, reads NAGVMQNPRHLVRRRGQEARLRCSPMKGHSHVYWYRQLPEEGLKFMVYLQKENIIDESGMPKERFSAEFPKEGPSILRIQQVVRGDSAAYFCASSPRQGKYNEQFFGPGTRLTVL.

The chain has TRBV2 and TRBJ2-7; D possibly corresponds to TRBD1 (6 bases). CDR1 and CDR2 (germline): SNHLY, FYNNEI. The V end lost 4 bases, the J end lost 2 bases, and 12 bases lay between the germline ends. The CDR3 runs 14 residues. CDR3 coding DNA: TGTGCCAGCAGTGTGCCAGGGGTTACCTACGAGCAGTACTTC. It encodes CASSVPGVTYEQYF.

The chain recombines TRBV28 with TRBJ2-2; 8 bases agree with TRBD1. J was trimmed by 5 bases and V by 6 bases; bases with no gene match: 8. Germline assignment: CDR1 MDHEN and CDR2 SYDVKM. The CDR3 is made up of 15 amino acids. CDR3 sequence (DNA): TGTGCCAGCAGCTCCTGGACAGGGAGTACCGGGGAGCTGTTTTTT. It encodes CASSSWTGSTGELFF.

The rearrangement uses TRBV28 and TRBJ2-7; tentatively, D is TRBD2 (6 bases). The ends were cut back, 7 bases at V and 3 bases at J, with 10 bases in the middle. CDR1 is MDHEN and CDR2 is SYDVKM in the germline V gene. The CDR3 runs to 12 residues. The CDR3 is CASNQEGYEQYF. DNA for the CDR3: TGTGCCAGCAACCAGGAGGGCTACGAGCAGTACTTC.

The chain uses TRBV18 and TRBJ1-5, with D perhaps matching TRBD1 (5 bases). The CDR3 has 17 amino acids. CDR1 is KGHSH and CDR2 is LQKENI in the germline V gene. The V gene lost 3 bases and the J gene lost 2 bases, with 17 bases spanning the gap. CDR3 protein: CASSPRRDGPGNQPQHF. DNA of the CDR3: TGTGCCAGCTCACCCAGACGGGACGGACCCGGCAATCAGCCCCAGCATTTT.

The rearrangement links TRBV28 to TRBJ1-1, with 7 bases matching TRBD1. CDR3 size: 15 residues. After removal of 7 bases from V and 0 bases from J, the junction contained 8 bases not matched to a gene. Germline V gives CDR1 MDHEN, CDR2 SYDVKM. This chain's CDR3 is CASTPTGVVNTEAFF. The CDR3 DNA is TGTGCCAGCACCCCAACAGGGGTGGTGAACACTGAAGCTTTCTTT. Filled out from reference TRBV28 and TRBJ1-1, the complete variable domain reads DVKVTQSSRYLVKRTGEKVFLECVQDMDHENMFWYRQDPGLGLRLIYFSYDVKMKEKGDIPEGYSVSREKKERFSLILESASTNQTSMYLCASTPTGVVNTEAFFGQGTRLTVV.

The rearrangement joins TRBV28 to TRBJ1-1; maybe TRBD1 (5 bases). V was shortened by 1 base and J by 10 bases, with 19 bases between the two germline ends. The CDR3 loop spans 15 amino acids. Germline values: CDR1 MDHEN, CDR2 SYDVKM. In nucleotides, the CDR3 is TGTGCCAGCAGTTTATTTCAGGGAGGCCGAATGCTAGCTTTCTTT. Protein product: CASSLFQGGRMLAFF.

The chain is built from TRBV18 and TRBJ1-4; D call uncertain. Trimming pared 3 bases from V and 4 bases from J, leaving 15 bases between. The CDR3 totals 16 residues. Germline V gene sequence: CDR1 KGHSH, CDR2 LQKENI. The CDR3 sequence is CASSPPGRAGNEKLFF. The CDR3 nucleotides read TGTGCCAGCTCACCGCCCGGGCGCGCCGGTAATGAAAAACTGTTTTTT.